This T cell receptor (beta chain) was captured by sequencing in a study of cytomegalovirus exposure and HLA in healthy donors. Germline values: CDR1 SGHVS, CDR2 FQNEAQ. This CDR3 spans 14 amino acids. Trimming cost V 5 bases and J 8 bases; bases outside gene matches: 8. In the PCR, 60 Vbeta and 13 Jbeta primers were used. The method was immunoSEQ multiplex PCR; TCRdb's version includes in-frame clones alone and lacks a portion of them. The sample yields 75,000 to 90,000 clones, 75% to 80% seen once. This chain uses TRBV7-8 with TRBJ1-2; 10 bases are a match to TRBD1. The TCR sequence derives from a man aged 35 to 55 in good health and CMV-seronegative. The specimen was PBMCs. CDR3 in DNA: TGTGCCAGCAGCCAGCGGGACAGGGGCGACGGCTACACCTTC. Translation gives CASSQRDRGDGYTF.